These 11 T cell receptor beta chains came from one sample sequenced in a study of shared clonotypes between healthy human individuals (dated by TCRdb to 2020 to 2021). Library prep was done by the immunoSEQ multiplex PCR assay. Not all clones reach the TCRdb copy of this immuneACCESS table, which keeps in-frame sequences only. Checked studies attribute under half of the gap to unresolved V genes and leave the rest unexplained. The sample has approximately 250,000 clones on record, approximately 65% of them singletons. The biggest ten clones account for 8.5% to 14% of the sample. Sequenced: memory CD4+ T cells sorted from blood. The cell subset or site label of this sample denotes: CD45RA-negative fraction. These receptors came from a man aged 25 to 45 in good health.

The J gene is TRBJ1-1, the V gene TRBV6-5; D may be TRBD1 (5 bases). The CDR3 contains 15 residues. CDR1 is MNHEY and CDR2 is SVGAGI in the germline V gene. Trimming left V 0 bases short and J 1 base short, with 9 bases between. In DNA form, the CDR3 reads TGTGCCAGCAGTTACTCGATGCAGGGGAACACTGAAGCTTTCTTT. Residues: CASSYSMQGNTEAFF.

Only a few counts were recorded for this clone. CDR3 sequence: CATSGAGSSYEQYF. In nucleotides, the CDR3 is TGTGCCACCAGCGGGGCCGGAAGCTCCTACGAGCAGTACTTC. The chain joins TRBV15 to TRBJ2-7; weak D call: TRBD1 (5 bases). This CDR3 comprises 14 residues. Germline V gene sequence: CDR1 LNHNV, CDR2 YYDKDF (reference sequence). The V gene lost 5 bases and the J gene lost 0 bases, with 11 bases spanning the gap. Variable domain in full (rest from reference TRBV15 and TRBJ2-7): DAMVIQNPRYQVTQFGKPVTLSCSQTLNHNVMYWYQQKSSQAPKLLFHYYDKDFNNEADTPDNFQSRRPNTSFCFLDIRSPGLGDTAMYLCATSGAGSSYEQYFGPGTRLTVT.

This clone was seen once. V and J are TRBV18 and TRBJ2-5; 7 nucleotides agree with TRBD1. This CDR3 has 15 residues. Germline trimming cut 5 bases from V and 5 bases from J; bases unmatched to any gene: 11. The germline CDR1 and CDR2 sequences are KGHSH and LQKENI. The CDR3 coding sequence is TGTGCCAGCTCAACGCAAGGGGGCGTTCGGGAGACCCAGTACTTC. It is translated as CASSTQGGVRETQYF. Full variable domain (missing parts from reference TRBV18 and TRBJ2-5): NAGVMQNPRHLVRRRGQEARLRCSPMKGHSHVYWYRQLPEEGLKFMVYLQKENIIDESGMPKERFSAEFPKEGPSILRIQQVVRGDSAAYFCASSTQGGVRETQYFGPGTRLLVL.

The rearrangement uses TRBV19 and TRBJ2-7, with 9 bases identical to TRBD1. Germline CDR1 LNHDA, CDR2 SQIVND (reference sequence). CDR3 length equals 14 residues. V lost 3 bases to trimming and J lost 6 bases; unmatched junction nucleotides: 6. CDR3 nucleotides: TGTGCCAGTAGTATGTGGGACAGGGACGGCGAGCAGTACTTC. Its protein is CASSMWDRDGEQYF.

CDR3 bases: TGCGCCAGCAGCCCACGACTAGCGGGAGGGCCCCTATCGGGTGAGCAGTACTTC. Its protein product is CASSPRLAGGPLSGEQYF. This chain uses TRBV5-1 with TRBJ2-7; 14 positions agree with TRBD2. The CDR3 spans 18 residues. Germline V CDR1 and CDR2: SGHRS, YFSETQ. The V segment lost 4 bases and the J segment 7 bases; nucleotides outside the gene matches: 16.

The chain carries TRBV6-1 and TRBJ2-7, with 7 bases fitting TRBD2. This CDR3 comprises 14 residues. CDR1 MNHNS and CDR2 SASEGT come from the germline V gene. The junction had 8 bases not matched to a gene; V was cut back by 5 bases and J by 4 bases. CDR3 DNA sequence: TGTGCCAGCAGTCAGCCGGGACTACTATACGAGCAGTACTTC. This encodes CASSQPGLLYEQYF.

The rearrangement links TRBV28 to TRBJ2-1; tentative D call: TRBD2 (5 bases). The V gene lost 4 bases and the J gene lost 5 bases, with 18 bases spanning the gap. From germline, CDR1 is MDHEN and CDR2 SYDVKM. CDR3 length: 16 amino acids. This CDR3 reads CASSSYRGSGDNEQFF. The DNA of the CDR3 is TGTGCCAGCAGTTCTTACCGGGGATCTGGGGACAATGAGCAGTTCTTC. Full variable domain (outside the CDR3, taken from reference TRBV28 and TRBJ2-1): DVKVTQSSRYLVKRTGEKVFLECVQDMDHENMFWYRQDPGLGLRLIYFSYDVKMKEKGDIPEGYSVSREKKERFSLILESASTNQTSMYLCASSSYRGSGDNEQFFGPGTRLTVL.

The chain carries TRBV7-3 and TRBJ2-1, with 7 bases identical to TRBD2. The CDR3 has 15 residues. V shed 2 bases and J 2 bases; nucleotides not matched to a gene: 3. CDR1 and CDR2 (germline): SGHTA, FQGTGA. In DNA, the CDR3 is TGTGCCAGCAGCTTATTGGGGGGGACCTACAATGAGCAGTTCTTC. Translating it yields CASSLLGGTYNEQFF.

There are a few counts of this clone. This same CDR3 is encoded by further DNA sequences in the sample. CDR3 sequence reads: CASRLAGTDTQYF. CDR3 sequence (DNA): TGTGCCAGTAGACTAGCGGGTACAGATACGCAGTATTTT. This chain links TRBV19 with TRBJ2-3; 9 bases map to TRBD2. The V and J ends lost 6 bases and 3 bases, in that order; junction bases with no gene match: 1. Germline-derived CDR1 and CDR2 are LNHDA and SQIVND (reference sequence). The CDR3 loop spans 13 amino acids. Full variable domain (missing parts from reference TRBV19 and TRBJ2-3): DGGITQSPKYLFRKEGQNVTLSCEQNLNHDAMYWYRQDPGQGLRLIYYSQIVNDFQKGDIAEGYSVSREKKESFPLTVTSAQKNPTAFYLCASRLAGTDTQYFGPGTRLTVL.

The rearrangement uses TRBV10-2 and TRBJ2-7; D is undetermined. The CDR3 is made up of 12 amino acids. V lost 8 bases, J lost 4 bases, and 12 bases lay in between. Germline loops: CDR1 WSHSY, CDR2 SAAADI. In DNA, the CDR3 is TGCGCCAGCTCCCCTAACGGATACGAGCAGTACTTC. It specifies CASSPNGYEQYF.

This chain links TRBV5-1 with TRBJ1-1, with TRBD1 identical over 9 bases. After removal of 4 bases from V and 3 bases from J, the junction contained 4 bases not matched to a gene. The CDR3 totals 14 residues. Per germline, CDR1 SGHRS and CDR2 YFSETQ. Here the CDR3 reads CASSAGTGYTEAFF. CDR3 in DNA: TGCGCCAGCAGCGCCGGGACAGGGTACACTGAAGCTTTCTTT.